The next 18 T cell receptor beta chains were all read from a single sample in a study of blood T cell repertoires in COVID-19. Sequenced by immunoSEQ multiplex PCR; TCRdb stores in-frame clones only, minus some. The table shows roughly 220,000 clones, with around 82% occurring only once. The source material was peripheral blood. The source of these receptors is a woman aged 70-85 years with acute or convalescent COVID-19.

This clone was seen only a few times. The gene calls are TRBV9 and TRBJ1-2, with TRBD1 as a possible D gene (5 bases). Germline CDR1 reads SGDLS; CDR2 reads YYNGEE. Trimming removed 4 bases at V and 7 bases at J, with 14 bases between. The CDR3 is made up of 13 amino acids. This CDR3 reads CASSLSGWSGYTF. In DNA, the CDR3 is TGTGCCAGCAGCCTTTCAGGGTGGAGTGGCTACACCTTC.

This clone was picked up one time. The CDR3 coding sequence is TGTGCCAGCAGCCAAGAAATCGGCGGCTCTGGAAACACCATATATTTT. Protein sequence: CASSQEIGGSGNTIYF. This chain uses TRBV3-1 (or the pseudogene TRBV3-2) with TRBJ1-3, with no clear D. The CDR3 consists of 16 residues. V lost 0 bases to trimming and J lost 0 bases, with 9 bases between them. CDR1 and CDR2 from the germline V gene are LGHDT and YNNKEL (reference sequence).

The chain is built from TRBV28 and TRBJ2-7; weak D call: TRBD2 (6 bases). Germline V gene sequence: CDR1 MDHEN, CDR2 SYDVKM. This CDR3 has 14 amino acids. The ends were cut back, 2 bases at V and 6 bases at J, with 14 bases in the middle. CDR3 sequence reads: CASSLGTLRGEQYF. The DNA for the CDR3 is TGTGCCAGCAGTTTAGGGACTCTCCGAGGCGAGCAGTACTTC.

A few counts support this clone. The DNA for the CDR3 is TGCGCCAGCAGTCCCCACGGAGGATGCACCGGGGAGCTGTTTTTT. Protein: CASSPHGGCTGELFF. The chain carries TRBV23-1 and TRBJ2-2; D possibly corresponds to TRBD2 (5 bases). TRBV23-1 is treated as an ORF (open reading frame) with a function not yet certain. Trimming shortened V by 4 bases and J by 4 bases, and 13 bases separated the two germline ends. The CDR3 is 15 residues long.

The chain employs TRBV29-1 and TRBJ1-3; D is possibly TRBD1 (5 bases). The V end lost 5 bases, the J end lost 0 bases, and 14 bases lay between the germline ends. Germline V lookup: CDR1 SQVTM, CDR2 ANQGSEA. The CDR3 covers 15 residues. The CDR3 spells CSVLTDIRSGNTIYF. CDR3 sequence (DNA): TGCAGCGTTTTAACGGACATCCGCTCTGGAAACACCATATATTTT.

The chain joins TRBV9 to TRBJ2-1; D is perhaps TRBD2 (6 bases). V dropped 5 bases and J dropped 4 bases, with 16 bases sitting between them. CDR1 and CDR2 (germline): SGDLS, YYNGEE. This CDR3 spans 15 amino acids. CDR3 amino acids: CASSRAGTTYNEQFF. The CDR3 DNA reads as TGTGCCAGCAGTAGGGCGGGAACGACATACAATGAGCAGTTCTTC.

CDR3 bases: TGTGCCAGTAGTAACCTGGACAGACAGCCCCAGCATTTT. Amino acids: CASSNLDRQPQHF. V usage is TRBV19 and J usage is TRBJ1-5; maybe TRBD1 (6 bases). The CDR3 is made up of 13 amino acids. Germline lookup yields CDR1 LNHDA and CDR2 SQIVND (reference sequence). The ends were cut back, 4 bases at V and 7 bases at J, with 11 bases in the middle.

The chain carries TRBV25-1 and TRBJ2-7; 8 bases are shared with TRBD1. The junction had 6 bases not matched to a gene; V was cut back by 5 bases and J by 6 bases. The CDR3 extends over 13 amino acids. In germline, CDR1 is MGHDK, CDR2 SYGVNS. CDR3 region: CASSTRTGREQYF. The DNA for the CDR3 is TGTGCCAGCAGTACCCGGACAGGGCGCGAGCAGTACTTC.

This clone was observed a single time. At one end, the junction sequence differs from germline, possibly due to a read error. The chain has TRBV5-8 and TRBJ2-1, with D possibly TRBD2 on 6 matching bases. CDR1 SGHTS and CDR2 YDEGEE come from the germline V gene. The CDR3 consists of 12 residues. The CDR3 DNA is TGTGCCAGCAGCCCATCCGGGACTCGCACTATCTTC. Its translation is CASSPSGTRTIF.

The rearrangement joins TRBV4-1 to TRBJ2-7; 12 bases are a match to TRBD2. Germline CDR1 is MGHRA and CDR2 is YSYEKL. V lost 1 base to trimming and J lost 4 bases; unmatched junction nucleotides: 2. The CDR3 contains 15 residues. CDR3 coding DNA: TGCGCCAGCAGCCAAGGGCTAGCGGGAGGGTACGAGCAGTACTTC. Protein: CASSQGLAGGYEQYF.

The V gene is TRBV2, the J gene TRBJ2-6; TRBD1 might be the D (6 bases). The germline CDR1 and CDR2 sequences are SNHLY and FYNNEI. This CDR3 comprises 13 residues. Trimming left V 8 bases short and J 4 bases short, with 9 bases between. CDR3 sequence: CASQGTGANVLTF. CDR3 coding DNA: TGTGCCAGCCAGGGGACAGGGGCCAACGTCCTGACTTTC.

The chain employs TRBV3-1 (or the pseudogene TRBV3-2) and TRBJ1-6; a possible D gene is TRBD1 (6 bases). Germline CDR1 and CDR2: LGHDT and YNNKEL (reference sequence). The germline V and J ends were trimmed by 3 bases and 8 bases, with 14 bases remaining between them. This CDR3 spans 15 amino acids. The CDR3 protein is CASSHRQALYSPLHF. CDR3 sequence (DNA): TGTGCCAGCAGCCACAGACAGGCCCTGTATTCACCCCTCCACTTT.

The V gene is TRBV6-5, the J gene TRBJ1-2; D unresolved. The CDR3 consists of 14 residues. Between the trimmed V and J ends, which lost 6 bases and 3 bases, there was a span of 14 bases. Germline-derived CDR1 and CDR2 are MNHEY and SVGAGI. The CDR3 loop reads CASSPTGVDYGYTF. CDR3 sequence (DNA): TGTGCCAGCAGCCCGACGGGAGTGGACTATGGCTACACCTTC.

The J gene is TRBJ2-3, the V gene TRBV9; no reliable D call. This CDR3 region has 13 residues. From germline, CDR1 is SGDLS and CDR2 YYNGEE. V lost 3 bases and J 4 bases, leaving 9 bases between the germline ends. CDR3 coding DNA: TGTGCCAGCAGCGCGCTAACCTCAGATACGCAGTATTTT. As protein: CASSALTSDTQYF.

This chain joins TRBV7-2 and TRBJ1-3; 10 bases match TRBD1. Germline V lookup: CDR1 SGHTA, CDR2 FQGNSA. The J segment lost 3 bases and the V segment lost 5 bases, leaving 4 bases of the junction unmatched. The CDR3 covers 15 residues. CDR3 protein: CASSPRDRGGNTIYF. CDR3 DNA sequence: TGTGCCAGCAGCCCCCGGGACAGGGGTGGAAACACCATATATTTT.

This rearrangement joins TRBV19 to TRBJ2-7; the match to TRBD2 covers 10 bases. This CDR3 has 15 amino acids. Germline V gives CDR1 LNHDA, CDR2 SQIVND (reference sequence). After removal of 3 bases from V and 0 bases from J, the junction contained 2 bases not matched to a gene. The CDR3 loop reads CASSIASGSSYEQYF. The CDR3 nucleotides are TGTGCCAGTAGTATTGCTAGCGGGAGCTCCTACGAGCAGTACTTC.

The chain joins TRBV27 to TRBJ2-5; 9 nucleotides align to TRBD2. CDR1 is MNHEY, CDR2 SMNVEV, per germline (reference sequence). The CDR3 extends over 21 amino acids. Germline trimming cut 5 bases from V and 5 bases from J; bases unmatched to any gene: 27. CDR3 protein: CASSLLDLEGNQTSGRETQYF. The CDR3 DNA sequence: TGTGCCAGCAGTCTATTGGACCTCGAGGGGAATCAGACTAGCGGAAGGGAGACCCAGTACTTC.

This clone has a handful of counts. CDR3 amino acids: CASSPWAGGGSYEQYF. CDR3 bases: TGTGCCAGCAGTCCGTGGGCAGGGGGAGGATCCTACGAGCAGTACTTC. This rearrangement joins TRBV28 to TRBJ2-7; weak D call: TRBD1 (7 bases). With 5 bases removed from V and 1 base from J, the gap between germline ends came to 18 bases. Germline lookup yields CDR1 MDHEN and CDR2 SYDVKM. The CDR3 loop spans 16 amino acids.